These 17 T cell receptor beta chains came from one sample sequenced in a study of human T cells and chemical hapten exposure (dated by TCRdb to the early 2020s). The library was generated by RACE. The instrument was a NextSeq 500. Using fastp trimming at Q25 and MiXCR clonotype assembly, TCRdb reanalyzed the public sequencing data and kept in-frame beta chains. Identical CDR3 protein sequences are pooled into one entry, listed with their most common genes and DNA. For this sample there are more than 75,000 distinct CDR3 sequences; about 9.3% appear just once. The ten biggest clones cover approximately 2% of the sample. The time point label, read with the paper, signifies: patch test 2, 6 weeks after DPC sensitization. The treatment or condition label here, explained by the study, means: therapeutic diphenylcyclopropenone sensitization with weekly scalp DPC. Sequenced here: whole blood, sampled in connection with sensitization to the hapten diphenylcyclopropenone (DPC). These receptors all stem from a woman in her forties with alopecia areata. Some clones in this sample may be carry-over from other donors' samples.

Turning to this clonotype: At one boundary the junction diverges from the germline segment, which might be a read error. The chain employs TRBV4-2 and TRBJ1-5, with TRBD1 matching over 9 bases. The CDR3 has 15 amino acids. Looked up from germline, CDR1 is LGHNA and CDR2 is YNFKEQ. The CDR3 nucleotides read TGTGCCAGCAGCCAAGATACAGGGGGCAATCATCCCCAGCATTTT. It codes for CASSQDTGGNHPQHF.

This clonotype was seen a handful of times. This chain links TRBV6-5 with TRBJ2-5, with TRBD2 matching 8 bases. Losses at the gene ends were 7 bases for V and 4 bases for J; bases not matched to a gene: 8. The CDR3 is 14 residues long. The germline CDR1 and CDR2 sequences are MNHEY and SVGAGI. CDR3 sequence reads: CASTYTLAGETQYF. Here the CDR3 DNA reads TGTGCCAGCACCTATACCCTAGCGGGAGAGACCCAGTACTTC.

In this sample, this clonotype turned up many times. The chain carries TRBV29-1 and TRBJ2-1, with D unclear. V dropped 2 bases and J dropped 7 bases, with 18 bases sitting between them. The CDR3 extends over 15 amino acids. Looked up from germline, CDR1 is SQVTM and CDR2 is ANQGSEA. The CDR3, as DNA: TGCAGCGTTGAACGGTGGCTTAACATAAGGAATGAGCAGTTCTTC. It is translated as CSVERWLNIRNEQFF.

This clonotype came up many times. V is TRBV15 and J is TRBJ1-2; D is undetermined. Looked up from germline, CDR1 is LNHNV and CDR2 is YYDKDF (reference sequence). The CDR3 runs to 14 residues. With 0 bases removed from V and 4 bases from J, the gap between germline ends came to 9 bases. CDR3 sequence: CATSRDEEVYGYTF. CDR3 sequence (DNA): TGTGCCACCAGCAGAGATGAGGAAGTCTATGGCTACACCTTC.

The CDR3 DNA reads as TGTGCCATCAGTACCGGGACAGGGGACACCGGGGAGCTGTTTTTT. This encodes CAISTGTGDTGELFF. This chain joins TRBV10-3 and TRBJ2-2; 10 bases match TRBD1. The CDR3 loop spans 15 amino acids. Trimming took 5 bases from V and 3 from J; bases not matched to a gene: 3. Germline CDR1 is ENHRY and CDR2 is SYGVKD.

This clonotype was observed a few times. Here the CDR3 DNA reads TGTGCCAGCAGTGGTGGGAACACCGGGGAGCTGTTTTTT. Translating gives CASSGGNTGELFF. The chain employs TRBV2 and TRBJ2-2; D remains unclear. This CDR3 is 13 amino acids long. V was pared by 4 bases and J by 1 base, with 4 bases between. Germline-derived CDR1 and CDR2 are SNHLY and FYNNEI.

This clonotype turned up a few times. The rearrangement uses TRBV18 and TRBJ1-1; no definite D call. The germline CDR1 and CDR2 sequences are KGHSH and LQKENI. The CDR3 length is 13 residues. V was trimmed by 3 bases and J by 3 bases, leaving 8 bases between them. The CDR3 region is CASSPDGYTEAFF. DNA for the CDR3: TGTGCCAGCTCACCCGACGGTTACACTGAAGCTTTCTTT.

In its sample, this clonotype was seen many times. In nucleotides, the CDR3 is TGTGCCAGCAGGCTTACAGGGGGCCCTAGCTCCTACAATGAGCAGTTCTTC. This sequence encodes CASRLTGGPSSYNEQFF. V usage is TRBV7-2 and J usage is TRBJ2-1; 9 nucleotides line up with TRBD1. J lost 0 bases, V lost 6 bases, and 9 bases had no gene match. The CDR3 runs 17 residues. The germline gives CDR1 SGHTA, CDR2 FQGNSA.

The DNA for the CDR3 is TGTGCCAGCAGCCATACCGGGGTGGTGGCTGAAGCTTTCTTT. This sequence encodes CASSHTGVVAEAFF. The chain is built from TRBV3-1 and TRBJ1-1; D gene uncertain. Germline-derived CDR1 and CDR2 are LGHDT and YNNKEL (reference sequence). The V and J ends lost 3 bases and 6 bases respectively, with 14 bases between them. This CDR3 contains 14 residues.

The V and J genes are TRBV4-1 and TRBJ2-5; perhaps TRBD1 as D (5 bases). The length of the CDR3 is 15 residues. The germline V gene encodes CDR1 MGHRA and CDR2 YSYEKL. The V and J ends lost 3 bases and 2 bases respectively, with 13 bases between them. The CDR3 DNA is TGCGCCAGCAGCCAGACCGACAGATATCAAGAGACCCAGTACTTC. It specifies CASSQTDRYQETQYF.

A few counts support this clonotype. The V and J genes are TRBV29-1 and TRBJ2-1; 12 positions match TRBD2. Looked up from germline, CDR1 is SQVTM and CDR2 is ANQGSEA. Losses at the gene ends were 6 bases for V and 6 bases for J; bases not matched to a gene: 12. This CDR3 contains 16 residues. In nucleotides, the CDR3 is TGCAGCGTAATAACCTACGAGGGACTAGCGGGCAATGAGCAGTTCTTC. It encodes CSVITYEGLAGNEQFF.

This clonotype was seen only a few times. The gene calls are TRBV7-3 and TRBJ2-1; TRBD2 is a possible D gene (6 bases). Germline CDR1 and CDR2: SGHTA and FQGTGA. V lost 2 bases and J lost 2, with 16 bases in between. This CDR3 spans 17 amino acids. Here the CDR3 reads CASSLAPAGSAYNEQFF. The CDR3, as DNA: TGTGCCAGCAGCTTAGCCCCCGCGGGGAGTGCCTACAATGAGCAGTTCTTC. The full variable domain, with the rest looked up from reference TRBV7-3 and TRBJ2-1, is GAGVSQTPSNKVTEKGKYVELRCDPISGHTALYWYRQSLGQGPEFLIYFQGTGAADDSGLPNDRFFAVRPEGSVSTLKIQRTERGDSAVYLCASSLAPAGSAYNEQFFGPGTRLTVL.

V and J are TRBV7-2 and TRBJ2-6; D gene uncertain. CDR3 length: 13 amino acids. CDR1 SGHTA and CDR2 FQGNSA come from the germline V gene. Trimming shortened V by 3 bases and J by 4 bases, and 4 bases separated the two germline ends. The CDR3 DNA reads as TGTGCCAGCAGCTTCACAGGGGCCAACGTCCTGACTTTC. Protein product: CASSFTGANVLTF.

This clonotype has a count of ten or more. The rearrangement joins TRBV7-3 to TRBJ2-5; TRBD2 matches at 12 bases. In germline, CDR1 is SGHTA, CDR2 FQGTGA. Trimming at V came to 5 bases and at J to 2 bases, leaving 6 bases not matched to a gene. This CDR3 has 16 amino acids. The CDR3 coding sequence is TGTGCCAGCAGCCCAGGACTAGCGGGAATTCAAGAGACCCAGTACTTC. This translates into CASSPGLAGIQETQYF.

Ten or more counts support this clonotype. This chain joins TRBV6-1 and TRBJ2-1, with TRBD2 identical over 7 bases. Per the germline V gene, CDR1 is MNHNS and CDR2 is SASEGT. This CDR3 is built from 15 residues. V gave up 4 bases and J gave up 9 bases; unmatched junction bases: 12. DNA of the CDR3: TGTGCCAGCAGTGGCGGGACTACGGTCGTCAGTGAGCAGTTCTTC. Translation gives CASSGGTTVVSEQFF.

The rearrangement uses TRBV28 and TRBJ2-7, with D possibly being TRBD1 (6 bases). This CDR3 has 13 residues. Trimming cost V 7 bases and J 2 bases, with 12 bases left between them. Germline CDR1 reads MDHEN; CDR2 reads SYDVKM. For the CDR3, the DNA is TGTGCCAGCAATGACAGGATCCCCTACGAGCAGTACTTC. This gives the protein CASNDRIPYEQYF.

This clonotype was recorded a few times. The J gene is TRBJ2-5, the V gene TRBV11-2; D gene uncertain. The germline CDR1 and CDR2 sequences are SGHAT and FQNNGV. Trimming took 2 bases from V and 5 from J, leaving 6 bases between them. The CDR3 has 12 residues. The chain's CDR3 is CASSLTVETQYF. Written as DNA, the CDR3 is TGTGCCAGCAGCTTAACGGTGGAGACCCAGTACTTC.